Sequencing of this T cell receptor beta chain was carried out in a study of CD8+ T cells in alopecia areata (dated by TCRdb to the late 2010s). Concerning the study at large: The treated patients took part in an open-label pilot trial in which moderate-to-severe alopecia areata was treated with oral tofacitinib at 5 to 10 mg twice daily. The RNA source kit depended on sample type: the PAXgene miRNA kit for fixed scalp, the miRNeasy kit for PBMCs, and the RNeasy kit for mouse skin. Scalp clonality was compared across normal scalp (n=4), patchy alopecia areata scalp (n=8), and alopecia totalis/universalis scalp (n=8). Scalp tissue and sorted CD4+ and CD8+ peripheral blood T cells from patchy and totalis/universalis alopecia areata patients and from healthy controls were covered by human TCRbeta sequencing. To study T cell clonal expansion in alopecia areata, the researchers applied high-throughput TCRbeta sequencing to both the C3H/HeJ mouse model and human patients. TCRbeta CDR3 regions were amplified by immunoSEQ multiplex PCR with 35 Vbeta forward and 13 Jbeta reverse primers. Tofacitinib was administered for 6 to 18 months, and 6 months of follow-up off drug were then conducted to assess delayed response and recurrence. Tofacitinib-treated patients had biopsies at baseline and at 4 and 24 weeks of treatment, with a later scalp biopsy in several patients. For the treated patients, the SALT score, which quantifies what percentage of scalp surface area is affected, served as the measure of disease severity.

The research as a whole found: Unlike mouse skin, which is dominated by gammadelta T cells, normal human skin has resident alphabeta T cells that are also sequenced, and this complicates analysis of the scalp TCR repertoire. Because the treated cohort was small and included a single nonresponder, larger studies are needed to assess links between baseline CD8+ expansion and response. Tofacitinib significantly lowered scalp clonality and the number of expanded CD8+ clones among the top 100 scalp clones. Compared with normal scalp, lesional scalp, particularly in alopecia totalis/universalis, had higher clonality and more expanded CD8+ clones, which suggests antigenic drive. Shared TCR sequences between patients were less evident than in mice, which may be partly attributable to HLA diversity in the patient population. During tofacitinib treatment, many expanded lesional clones stuck around in both scalp and blood, and this persistence may partly explain why relapse happens after treatment is stopped.

Regarding this clone: No antigen is known for it. No much larger clone is present one base from it, and per-base qualities are unavailable.

In the paper's terms, the time point label means: about 5 months on oral tofacitinib. Explained via the paper, the treatment or condition label denotes: oral pan-JAK inhibitor, 5-10 mg twice daily. Lesional scalp punch biopsies and peripheral blood were collected from alopecia areata patients. PBMCs were separated by density centrifugation and stained for CD3, CD4 and CD8, after which CD4+ and CD8+ T cells were sorted on a FACSAria. As encoded in the germline V gene, CDR1 is SNHLY while CDR2 is FYNNEI. V loses 9 bases, J loses 5 bases, and the germline ends lie 9 bases apart. CDR3 length: 11 amino acids, cysteine to phenylalanine. Only the CDR3 portion is preserved as DNA: 33 bases, with reading frame beginning at the first base. The library was produced with the immunoSEQ multiplex PCR assay. RNA was extracted from all samples and reverse transcribed into cDNA, which served as template for TCR sequencing. First-strand cDNA was synthesized with SuperScript III using a 2:1 mix of oligo-dT and random hexamers. A synthetic immune receptor repertoire was used to measure amplification bias, and any remaining bias was corrected computationally. The authors' analysis ran thus. Raw reads were preprocessed to remove errors, and CDR3 was defined according to IMGT conventions as the region from the conserved cysteine to phenylalanine. Clonality was computed by normalizing Shannon entropy by log2 of the number of productive unique TCRs and subtracting the result from 1. Whether scalp clones were CD4 or CD8 was inferred by matching scalp TCRbeta sequences against CD4 and CD8 repertoires sorted from blood. TCRdb limited this immuneACCESS table to in-frame rearrangements with V and J called. A share of clones is missing; checked studies link under half to unresolved V genes, and the rest is unexplained. V, J and clone size were drawn from that table, and D and trimming were deduced from the DNA. This sample gives over 150,000 clones in total; around 59% of them show up just once. Approximately 15% of the sample comes from the top ten.

This chain joins TRBV2 to TRBJ2-3; the D gene remains uncertain. Sequenced here: CD4+ T cells sorted from blood, sampled at week 24, from a patient treated with tofacitinib. This receptor was taken from a human donor with alopecia areata. For the CDR3, the sequence is CASTRLDTQYF. At the DNA level, the sequence is TGTGCCAGTACGAGGCTAGATACGCAGTATTTT. The CDR3 plus the reference TRBV2 and TRBJ2-3 genes for the other parts give the full variable domain: EPEVTQTPSHQVTQMGQEVILRCVPISNHLYFYWYRQILGQKVEFLVSFYNNEISEKSEIFDDQFSVERPDGSNFTLKIRSTKLEDSAMYFCASTRLDTQYFGPGTRLTVL.